One sample yielded the 12 T cell receptor beta chains listed below, sequenced in a study of blood T cell repertoires in COVID-19. The assay was immunoSEQ multiplex PCR, and TCRdb's table has in-frame clones only and misses some. The sample has some 73,000 clones, 70% to 85% seen once. Sequencing was performed on peripheral blood. These receptor sequences come from an older woman with acute or convalescent COVID-19.

This chain connects TRBV5-4 to TRBJ1-2; possible D gene TRBD1, 6 bases. The germline V gene has CDR1 SGHNT and CDR2 YYREEE (reference sequence). V was cut by 0 bases and J by 6 bases, with 12 bases left in between. CDR3 length: 14 amino acids. CDR3 amino acids: CASSLVMGADGYTF. In DNA, the CDR3 is TGTGCCAGCAGCTTGGTGATGGGGGCGGATGGCTACACCTTC.

The chain joins TRBV28 to TRBJ1-1; D is unclear. The CDR3 contains 15 residues. Trimming stripped 1 base from V and 1 base from J, with 10 bases between. The germline gives CDR1 MDHEN, CDR2 SYDVKM. CDR3 loop: CASSLSLGGNTEAFF. CDR3 nucleotide sequence: TGTGCCAGCAGTTTATCCCTCGGCGGGAACACTGAAGCTTTCTTT.

The V call is TRBV6-5, the J call TRBJ1-2; 9 bases line up with TRBD1. With V trimmed by 6 bases and J by 6 bases, 8 bases remained unmatched. The CDR3 extends over 14 amino acids. Germline V lookup: CDR1 MNHEY, CDR2 SVGAGI. For the CDR3, the DNA is TGTGCCAGCAGCCAACAGGGGGCGGTCAATGGCTACACCTTC. Amino acids: CASSQQGAVNGYTF.

The rearrangement links TRBV28 to TRBJ2-7, with 8 bases identical to TRBD2. V trimming: 5 bases; J trimming: 4 bases; junction bases outside the gene matches: 7. This CDR3 has 14 residues. The germline CDR1 and CDR2 sequences are MDHEN and SYDVKM. For the CDR3, the DNA is TGTGCCAGCAGTCGGACTAGCACTTTGTACGAGCAGTACTTC. Protein sequence: CASSRTSTLYEQYF.

The gene calls are TRBV19 and TRBJ1-2; possibly TRBD1 for D (5 bases). Germline V gene sequence: CDR1 LNHDA, CDR2 SQIVND (reference sequence). Trimming stripped 3 bases from V and 7 bases from J, with 15 bases between. CDR3 size: 14 residues. CDR3 sequence (DNA): TGTGCCAGTAGTATGACAGCCCCAGCGGGTGGCTACACCTTC. Its protein product is CASSMTAPAGGYTF.

The chain uses TRBV29-1 and TRBJ2-7; weak D call: TRBD2 (6 bases). V gave up 6 bases and J gave up 6 bases, with 21 bases separating them. CDR1 and CDR2 (germline): SQVTM, ANQGSEA. This CDR3 contains 14 residues. CDR3 bases: TGCAGCGTGCGACTAGTTGCTCAGACTACCGAGCAGTACTTC. Translation gives CSVRLVAQTTEQYF.

This rearrangement joins TRBV4-1 to TRBJ1-5; no clear D. Deletions cut 0 bases from V and 4 bases from J, with 10 bases between. The CDR3 runs to 15 residues. Germline values: CDR1 MGHRA, CDR2 YSYEKL. CDR3 DNA sequence: TGCGCCAGCAGCCAAGAGGGTCGAGGGAATCAGCCCCAGCATTTT. Translating gives CASSQEGRGNQPQHF.

This clone was counted only a few times. J is TRBJ2-5 and V is TRBV3-1 (or the pseudogene TRBV3-2); 9 positions agree with TRBD2. V was clipped by 2 bases and J by 7 bases; unmatched bases: 14. CDR1 is LGHDT, CDR2 YNNKEL, per germline (reference sequence). The CDR3 has 17 amino acids. This chain's CDR3 is CASSQKKGPGLAGTQYF. The CDR3 DNA reads as TGTGCCAGCAGCCAAAAAAAAGGGCCGGGACTAGCAGGGACCCAGTACTTC.

This chain connects TRBV19 to TRBJ1-5; tentative D call: TRBD1 (6 bases). This CDR3 is built from 16 residues. Germline CDR1 reads LNHDA; CDR2 reads SQIVND (reference sequence). Trimming removed 5 bases at V and 4 bases at J, with 18 bases between. The DNA of the CDR3 is TGTGCCAGTAGTTTTCGACAGGATGGTTTTAATCAGCCCCAGCATTTT. It yields the protein CASSFRQDGFNQPQHF.

The CDR3 nucleotides read TGTGCCAGCAGCCCCAAGGGACAGCGGTTCACCTCTAACTATGGCTACACCTTC. This encodes CASSPKGQRFTSNYGYTF. The chain links TRBV3-1 (or the pseudogene TRBV3-2) to TRBJ1-2; 7 positions match TRBD1. With V trimmed by 4 bases and J by 0 bases, 14 bases remained unmatched. CDR1 is LGHDT and CDR2 is YNNKEL in the germline V gene (reference sequence). The CDR3 is 18 residues long.

The V gene is TRBV4-2, the J gene TRBJ2-7; D perhaps matches TRBD1 (6 bases). Looked up from germline, CDR1 is LGHNA and CDR2 is YNFKEQ. The V gene lost 0 bases and the J gene lost 1 base, with 10 bases spanning the gap. The CDR3 contains 15 residues. DNA of the CDR3: TGTGCCAGCAGCCAAGAAGTTGACAGGTCCTACGAGCAGTACTTC. It yields the protein CASSQEVDRSYEQYF.

The chain employs TRBV9 and TRBJ1-2, with 8 bases that match TRBD1. Germline lookup yields CDR1 SGDLS and CDR2 YYNGEE. The CDR3 is made up of 14 amino acids. The ends lost 1 base at V and 4 bases at J; junction bases unmatched: 3. The CDR3 loop is CASSVSGQAYGYTF. The DNA of the CDR3 is TGTGCCAGCAGCGTATCGGGACAGGCCTATGGCTACACCTTC.